This entry lists 16 T cell receptor beta chains sequenced from one sample in a study of cytomegalovirus exposure and HLA in healthy donors. PCR primers comprised 60 Vbeta and 13 Jbeta primers. Produced via immunoSEQ multiplex PCR; TCRdb's table is partial and in-frame only. The data contain around 200,000 clones, roughly four fifths of them singletons. Sequencing was done on a sample of PBMCs. These receptors all come from a man aged 25 to 40 in good health and CMV-seronegative.

J is TRBJ2-6 and V is TRBV6-6; D is uncertain. The germline V and J ends were trimmed by 4 bases and 2 bases, with 12 bases remaining between them. This CDR3 is 16 amino acids long. Germline V gene lookup returns CDR1 MNHNY and CDR2 SVGAGI (reference sequence). This chain's CDR3 is CASSSQKRTGANVLTF. The CDR3 DNA sequence: TGTGCCAGCAGTTCCCAGAAGCGCACTGGGGCCAACGTCCTGACTTTC.

This chain uses TRBV5-1 with TRBJ2-7, with D hard to call. CDR1 SGHRS and CDR2 YFSETQ come from the germline V gene. V was cut by 5 bases and J by 3 bases, with 15 bases left in between. The CDR3 is made up of 14 amino acids. The CDR3 DNA follows: TGCGCCAGCAGGCTTGAGAGCGTAGGCTACGAGCAGTACTTC. Residues: CASRLESVGYEQYF.

The genes are TRBV30 and TRBJ1-4; 7 positions match TRBD1. Per germline, CDR1 GTSNPN and CDR2 SVGIG (reference sequence). The CDR3 totals 15 residues. Trimming removed 2 bases from V and 7 bases from J; junction bases left unmatched: 10. The CDR3 sequence: CAWSPTGQVFEKLFF. CDR3 bases: TGTGCCTGGAGTCCCACCGGACAGGTTTTTGAAAAACTGTTTTTT. Full variable domain (rest looked up from reference TRBV30 and TRBJ1-4): SQTIHQWPATLVQPVGSPLSLECTVEGTSNPNLYWYRQAAGRGLQLLFYSVGIGQISSEVPQNLSASRPQDRQFILSSKKLLLSDSGFYLCAWSPTGQVFEKLFFGSGTQLSVL.

This rearrangement joins TRBV10-2 to TRBJ2-1; tentatively, D is TRBD1 (6 bases). Germline CDR1 reads WSHSY; CDR2 reads SAAADI. The CDR3 totals 15 residues. Trimming cost V 1 base and J 1 base, with 8 bases left between them. CDR3: CASSEFRGSYNEQFF. The CDR3, as DNA: TGCGCCAGCAGTGAGTTCAGGGGATCCTACAATGAGCAGTTCTTC.

The chain combines TRBV13 with TRBJ2-2; D unresolved. CDR1 and CDR2 (germline): PRHDT, FYEKMQ (reference sequence). V lost 5 bases to trimming and J lost 2 bases, with 15 bases between them. The CDR3 contains 16 residues. The chain's CDR3 is CASSPRLTINTGELFF. CDR3 DNA sequence: TGTGCCAGCAGCCCCCGACTTACGATAAACACCGGGGAGCTGTTTTTT.

The rearrangement uses TRBV28 and TRBJ1-1, with a possible D match to TRBD1 (5 bases). Looked up from germline, CDR1 is MDHEN and CDR2 is SYDVKM. This CDR3 has 15 residues. V dropped 7 bases and J dropped 1 base, with 16 bases sitting between them. As DNA, the CDR3 is TGTGCCAGCACCCTCGGGGGTAACAAGAACACTGAAGCTTTCTTT. Encoded protein: CASTLGGNKNTEAFF.

The chain employs TRBV6-4 and TRBJ2-1, with D possibly matching TRBD2 (6 bases). V was clipped by 2 bases and J by 3 bases, with 29 bases between them. CDR3 length: 21 amino acids. Germline V lookup: CDR1 MRHNA, CDR2 SNTAGT. The CDR3 DNA is TGTGCCAGCAGTGACCCGGGTTGGCGCCCCGCCTTGACTAGTCGCTACAATGAGCAGTTCTTC. Amino acids: CASSDPGWRPALTSRYNEQFF.

The chain has TRBV27 and TRBJ2-7, with a tentative D call TRBD1 (5 bases). The CDR3 runs to 15 residues. V was trimmed by 2 bases and J by 6 bases, leaving 17 bases between them. Germline assignment: CDR1 MNHEY and CDR2 SMNVEV (reference sequence). The DNA for the CDR3 is TGTGCCAGCAGTTTAATGGGGCTACCCAGAGGCGAGCAGTACTTC. This sequence encodes CASSLMGLPRGEQYF.

The V gene is TRBV28, the J gene TRBJ2-7; D may be TRBD2 (7 bases). Germline-derived CDR1 and CDR2 are MDHEN and SYDVKM. The CDR3 runs to 16 residues. V dropped 2 bases and J dropped 0 bases, with 14 bases sitting between them. CDR3 in DNA: TGTGCCAGCAGTTTAGGGGGCGGGAGCTCCTCCTACGAGCAGTACTTC. Its protein product is CASSLGGGSSSYEQYF.

The V and J genes are TRBV11-2 and TRBJ2-7; D unresolved. This CDR3 region has 14 residues. Trimming removed 0 bases at V and 5 bases at J, with 11 bases between. Germline CDR1 and CDR2: SGHAT and FQNNGV. CDR3 coding DNA: TGTGCCAGCAGCTTAGATCCACAGACCCACGAGCAGTACTTC. Protein sequence: CASSLDPQTHEQYF.

The V call is TRBV5-1, the J call TRBJ1-4; weak D call: TRBD1 (5 bases). Germline V CDR1 and CDR2: SGHRS, YFSETQ. Trimming took 2 bases from V and 4 from J, leaving 9 bases between them. This CDR3 is 14 amino acids long. The CDR3 spells CASSFGGSNEKLFF. The CDR3 bases are TGCGCCAGCAGCTTCGGGGGTAGTAATGAAAAACTGTTTTTT.

This CDR3 is CASSFAGTANSPLHF. As DNA, the CDR3 is TGTGCCAGCAGTTTCGCGGGGACAGCAAATTCACCCCTCCACTTT. V and J are TRBV28 and TRBJ1-6; 7 bases map to TRBD1. V gave up 3 bases and J gave up 7 bases; unmatched junction bases: 6. Germline values: CDR1 MDHEN, CDR2 SYDVKM. The CDR3 has 15 amino acids.

The V call is TRBV27, the J call TRBJ1-6; D uncertain. The germline gives CDR1 MNHEY, CDR2 SMNVEV (reference sequence). The V and J ends lost 7 bases and 7 bases respectively, with 17 bases between them. This CDR3 has 15 residues. Here the CDR3 reads CASTSGGDGNSPLHF. CDR3 coding DNA: TGTGCCAGCACCTCCGGCGGGGATGGGAATTCACCCCTCCACTTT.

This clone has just a few counts. V is TRBV13 and J is TRBJ1-6; D possibly corresponds to TRBD1 (5 bases). CDR1 is PRHDT, CDR2 FYEKMQ, per germline (reference sequence). Trimming took 5 bases from V and 0 from J, leaving 11 bases between them. The CDR3 loop spans 16 amino acids. The DNA for the CDR3 is TGTGCCAGCAGCACCAGACAGAGCTCCTATAATTCACCCCTCCACTTT. It codes for CASSTRQSSYNSPLHF.

This chain connects TRBV28 to TRBJ2-7; 7 bases are a match to TRBD1. The CDR3 totals 14 residues. CDR1 MDHEN and CDR2 SYDVKM come from the germline V gene. V was pared by 5 bases and J by 5 bases, with 9 bases of the junction left unmatched. The DNA for the CDR3 is TGTGCCAGCAGTCTCCGGGACAGATCCCACGAGCAGTACTTC. It encodes CASSLRDRSHEQYF. The full variable domain, with the rest looked up from reference TRBV28 and TRBJ2-7, is DVKVTQSSRYLVKRTGEKVFLECVQDMDHENMFWYRQDPGLGLRLIYFSYDVKMKEKGDIPEGYSVSREKKERFSLILESASTNQTSMYLCASSLRDRSHEQYFGPGTRLTVT.

The chain couples TRBV7-9 to TRBJ2-1, with TRBD2 as a possible D gene (5 bases). Germline V gene lookup returns CDR1 SEHNR and CDR2 FQNEAQ (reference sequence). This CDR3 has 16 residues. Trimming took off 1 base at V and 7 bases at J, with 17 bases between the two ends. The CDR3 coding sequence is TGTGCCAGCAGCTTAGTATTCGGTAGCGCTTTAAATGAGCAGTTCTTC. It codes for CASSLVFGSALNEQFF.